One and the same sample provided the 21 T cell receptor beta chains below, sequenced in a study of beta chain features in type 1 diabetes. Study-wide results and limits: Type 1 diabetes patients had moderately but significantly shorter TCRB CDR3s in all four CD4+ subsets.

The entirety of the isolated RNA underwent reverse transcription, so expressed TCRB transcripts were sequenced. Clones were read by immunoSEQ multiplex PCR, and TCRdb kept only the in-frame ones, dropping some. The table records about 340,000 clones, about 13% of them present only once. What these receptors recognize is not known. The specimen was naive CD4+ T cells from blood. These receptor sequences come from a woman younger than 35 with type 1 diabetes.

This clone turned up a few times. This rearrangement joins TRBV6-5 to TRBJ1-1; TRBD1 might be the D (6 bases). CDR3 size: 15 residues. The germline gives CDR1 MNHEY, CDR2 SVGAGI. Trimming cost V 2 bases and J 4 bases, with 14 bases left between them. The DNA for the CDR3 is TGTGCCAGCAGTTACGTTAGGGGGGGCGGCACTGAAGCTTTCTTT. Its translation is CASSYVRGGGTEAFF.

This clone was detected a few times. V is TRBV28 and J is TRBJ2-6; D gene unclear. V shed 3 bases and J shed 4 bases, with 7 bases lying between them. Germline lookup yields CDR1 MDHEN and CDR2 SYDVKM. The CDR3 loop spans 14 amino acids. The CDR3 reads CASSFVSGANVLTF. The CDR3 DNA reads as TGTGCCAGCAGTTTCGTTTCCGGGGCCAACGTCCTGACTTTC.

The V gene is TRBV19, the J gene TRBJ2-3, with D perhaps TRBD2 (5 bases). The CDR3 sequence is 15 residues long. Trimming removed 8 bases at V and 8 bases at J, with 23 bases between. The germline V gene encodes CDR1 LNHDA and CDR2 SQIVND (reference sequence). The DNA for the CDR3 is TGTGCCAGTCAGGTCCACCTAGCATCCCCGGGTACGCAGTATTTT. Translating it yields CASQVHLASPGTQYF.

The chain couples TRBV4-3 to TRBJ2-5; 8 bases match TRBD1. This CDR3 is 16 amino acids long. CDR1 is LGHNA and CDR2 is YSLEER in the germline V gene. V lost 4 bases to trimming and J lost 1 base; unmatched junction nucleotides: 8. The CDR3 here is CASSPFGQGLQETQYF. CDR3 sequence (DNA): TGCGCCAGCAGCCCCTTCGGACAGGGTCTCCAAGAGACCCAGTACTTC.

This clone has more than one count but fewer than ten. V gene TRBV9 combines with J gene TRBJ1-2; TRBD1 aligns across 7 bases. V lost 1 base to trimming and J lost 4 bases; unmatched junction nucleotides: 4. The V gene's germline CDR1 is SGDLS and CDR2 YYNGEE. The CDR3 is made up of 14 amino acids. In nucleotides, the CDR3 is TGTGCCAGCAGCGTAACAGGGGCTGGCTATGGCTACACCTTC. It is translated as CASSVTGAGYGYTF.

The chain couples TRBV7-9 to TRBJ2-3, with 7 bases aligning to TRBD2. Trimming removed 3 bases from V and 0 bases from J; junction bases left unmatched: 12. Looked up from germline, CDR1 is SEHNR and CDR2 is FQNEAQ (reference sequence). The CDR3 is 18 amino acids. CDR3 sequence (DNA): TGTGCCAGCAGCTTTCTGCCGGGAGGCATGACTAGCACAGATACGCAGTATTTT. Translating it yields CASSFLPGGMTSTDTQYF.

On this clone itself: The germline gene is not matched at one end of the junction; a read error may be the cause. The chain links TRBV29-1 to TRBJ1-3; D remains ambiguous. The CDR3 length is 12 residues. CDR1 and CDR2 (germline): SQVTM, ANQGSEA. The CDR3 nucleotides read TGCAGCGTTGAAGATCAAAGTCAGTTAAGAAATTTT. It yields the protein CSVEDQSQLRNF.

The rearrangement links TRBV6-1 to TRBJ2-1; possible D gene TRBD2, 6 bases. CDR3 length: 15 residues. Trimming pared 2 bases from V and 4 bases from J, leaving 12 bases between. CDR1 is MNHNS and CDR2 is SASEGT in the germline V gene. CDR3 DNA sequence: TGTGCCAGCAGTGAATTCGGGAGTCGGTACAATGAGCAGTTCTTC. Translating gives CASSEFGSRYNEQFF.

In this sample, this clone turned up a few times. This chain joins TRBV7-2 and TRBJ2-5; 10 nucleotides agree with TRBD2. The germline CDR1 and CDR2 sequences are SGHTA and FQGNSA. The CDR3 length is 16 residues. The V and J ends lost 1 base and 5 bases, in that order; junction bases with no gene match: 7. This CDR3 reads CASSLDRVAGGETQYF. In nucleotides, the CDR3 is TGTGCCAGCAGCTTAGATCGGGTAGCGGGAGGTGAGACCCAGTACTTC.

There are a few counts of this clone. The J gene is TRBJ2-3, the V gene TRBV25-1; tentative D call: TRBD2 (5 bases). Germline V gene sequence: CDR1 MGHDK, CDR2 SYGVNS. This CDR3 is built from 15 residues. V lost 3 bases and J 2 bases, leaving 12 bases between the germline ends. CDR3 sequence (DNA): TGTGCCAGCAGTGAGGGAGCAGTGTTCACAGATACGCAGTATTTT. Residues: CASSEGAVFTDTQYF.

This clone came up a few times. This chain uses TRBV6-1 with TRBJ2-1, with a weak D call TRBD2 (6 bases). This CDR3 spans 12 amino acids. V lost 6 bases and J 9 bases, leaving 12 bases between the germline ends. Germline loops: CDR1 MNHNS, CDR2 SASEGT. Written as DNA, the CDR3 is TGTGCCAGCAGATCACTAGCACGTGAGCAGTTCTTC. Protein product: CASRSLAREQFF.

This clone was picked up a small number of times. The chain employs TRBV7-2 and TRBJ1-3; 7 nucleotides agree with TRBD1. CDR1 is SGHTA, CDR2 FQGNSA, per germline. The junction had 6 bases not matched to a gene; V was cut back by 4 bases and J by 0 bases. CDR3 length: 16 residues. CDR3 in DNA: TGTGCCAGCAGCTCCCGACAGGGAAGCTCTGGAAACACCATATATTTT. It yields the protein CASSSRQGSSGNTIYF.

The J gene is TRBJ2-7, the V gene TRBV28, with 8 bases that match TRBD1. Germline assignment: CDR1 MDHEN and CDR2 SYDVKM. Trimming removed 5 bases from V and 1 base from J; junction bases left unmatched: 4. The CDR3 length is 14 residues. CDR3 bases: TGTGCCAGCAGTGGTGACAGGGGTTCCTACGAGCAGTACGTC. Protein: CASSGDRGSYEQYV.

This clone has only a few counts. V usage is TRBV28 and J usage is TRBJ2-5; 8 bases map to TRBD1. From germline, CDR1 is MDHEN and CDR2 SYDVKM. CDR3 length: 15 residues. The V segment lost 5 bases and the J segment 5 bases; nucleotides outside the gene matches: 10. The CDR3 loop reads CASSTPQGAGETQYF. CDR3 coding DNA: TGTGCCAGCAGTACGCCCCAGGGGGCGGGGGAGACCCAGTACTTC. The entire variable domain, with the rest obtained from reference TRBV28 and TRBJ2-5, is as follows: DVKVTQSSRYLVKRTGEKVFLECVQDMDHENMFWYRQDPGLGLRLIYFSYDVKMKEKGDIPEGYSVSREKKERFSLILESASTNQTSMYLCASSTPQGAGETQYFGPGTRLLVL.

This clone showed up just a few times. The chain has TRBV30 and TRBJ2-3; no firm D call. The CDR3 is 11 amino acids. Trimming cost V 5 bases and J 4 bases, with 7 bases left between them. Germline lookup yields CDR1 GTSNPN and CDR2 SVGIG (reference sequence). CDR3 sequence (DNA): TGTGCCTGGGTCCTAGCAGATACGCAGTATTTT. Translated, it gives CAWVLADTQYF.

This clone was detected only a few times. The same CDR3 arises from other DNA sequences in this sample as well. The gene calls are TRBV5-4 and TRBJ2-1; 10 nucleotides align to TRBD2. V trimming: 1 base; J trimming: 2 bases; junction bases outside the gene matches: 0. In germline, CDR1 is SGHNT, CDR2 YYREEE (reference sequence). This CDR3 contains 15 residues. This chain's CDR3 is CASSLTSGTYNEQFF. The DNA for the CDR3 is TGTGCCAGCAGCTTGACTAGCGGGACCTACAATGAGCAGTTCTTC.

The table lists this clone with a few counts. This chain connects TRBV19 to TRBJ1-5; D remains unclear. This CDR3 is built from 16 residues. Germline CDR1 and CDR2: LNHDA and SQIVND (reference sequence). Trimming cost V 5 bases and J 1 base, with 15 bases left between them. The CDR3 DNA is TGTGCCAGTAGTGCCAGGAGAGGAGGGAGCAATCAGCCCCAGCATTTT. Translation gives CASSARRGGSNQPQHF.

The sample holds a few counts of this clone. The V and J genes are TRBV27 and TRBJ2-1, with D possibly TRBD2 on 6 matching bases. CDR3 length: 20 amino acids. V was trimmed by 7 bases and J by 0 bases, leaving 28 bases between them. CDR1 and CDR2 (germline): MNHEY, SMNVEV (reference sequence). The chain's CDR3 is CASTRGRGTAMPGSYNEQFF. Written as DNA, the CDR3 is TGTGCCAGCACCCGAGGTCGGGGGACCGCCATGCCCGGCTCCTACAATGAGCAGTTCTTC.

The genes are TRBV18 and TRBJ1-1; the match to TRBD1 covers 7 bases. Looked up from germline, CDR1 is KGHSH and CDR2 is LQKENI. Losses at the gene ends were 1 base for V and 1 base for J; bases not matched to a gene: 6. CDR3 length: 16 amino acids. The CDR3 coding sequence is TGTGCCAGCTCACCACGGGTACGGACAGGGAACACTGAAGCTTTCTTT. Amino acids: CASSPRVRTGNTEAFF.

This clone came up a few times. The V and J genes are TRBV11-2 and TRBJ2-1, with 15 bases lining up with TRBD2. The length of the CDR3 is 18 residues. Trimming at V came to 1 base and at J to 10 bases, leaving 11 bases not matched to a gene. CDR1 SGHAT and CDR2 FQNNGV come from the germline V gene. CDR3 sequence reads: CASSLVPPGTSGRPEQFF. CDR3 sequence (DNA): TGTGCCAGCAGCTTAGTCCCCCCAGGGACTAGCGGGAGGCCGGAGCAGTTCTTC.

Remarks on this clone: The same CDR3 can be traced to other DNA sequences in this sample. This sequence joins TRBV9 and TRBJ2-5; tentative D call: TRBD1 (5 bases). Germline lookup yields CDR1 SGDLS and CDR2 YYNGEE. CDR3 size: 12 residues. V lost 1 base, J lost 4 bases, and 5 bases lay in between. CDR3 residues: CASSVRGETQYF. CDR3 bases: TGTGCCAGCAGCGTAAGGGGAGAGACCCAGTACTTC.